This entry lists 26 T cell receptor beta chains sequenced from one sample in a study of regulatory T cells in long-lasting Graves disease. Building the TCR beta libraries relied on iRepertoire HTBI primers, and CDR3 regions underwent Arm-PCR. Each CDR3 protein gets one entry after TCRdb re-called the multiplex PCR reads with MiXCR. The data hold roughly 380,000 distinct CDR3 sequences, with about a sixth observed a single time. Sample time point: newly diagnosed GD, antithyroid drugs for less than 3 months. Following extraction of RNA from PBMCs, that RNA was used to make the TCR library. The same data also went into a second study, on T cells in Graves' hyperthyroidism and ophthalmopathy.

The sample was peripheral blood mononuclear cells (PBMCs), taken at new diagnosis, from a patient treated with antithyroid drugs. Receptors originate from a man aged 35 to 55 with Graves disease.

V and J are TRBV11-2 and TRBJ2-1; D gene uncertain. Germline V gene data show CDR1 as SGHAT and CDR2 as FQNNGV. The CDR3 length is 13 residues. Trimming stripped 6 bases from V and 7 bases from J, with 13 bases between. CDR3: CASRSIRVNEQFF. CDR3 coding DNA: TGTGCCAGCAGATCCATTCGGGTGAATGAGCAGTTCTTC.

This clonotype was detected ten times or more. The chain has TRBV2 and TRBJ1-1; D perhaps matches TRBD1 (6 bases). CDR1 and CDR2 from the germline V gene are SNHLY and FYNNEI. Trimming took off 4 bases at V and 3 bases at J, with 9 bases between the two ends. CDR3 size: 13 residues. CDR3 sequence (DNA): TGTGCCAGCAGTGTACAGGGCTACACTGAAGCTTTCTTT. Protein: CASSVQGYTEAFF.

This clonotype turned up a few times. A read error may be the cause here, since a much bigger clone is one base away. The chain has TRBV28 and TRBJ1-1; 7 bases are a match to TRBD1. Germline V gene data show CDR1 as MDHEN and CDR2 as SYDVKM. With V trimmed by 5 bases and J by 12 bases, 9 bases remained unmatched. The CDR3 consists of 12 residues. The CDR3: CASSRQGYTTFF. CDR3 in DNA: TGTGCCAGCAGTCGACAGGGCTATACCACTTTCTTT. Full variable domain (remainder filled in from reference TRBV28 and TRBJ1-1): DVKVTQSSRYLVKRTGEKVFLECVQDMDHENMFWYRQDPGLGLRLIYFSYDVKMKEKGDIPEGYSVSREKKERFSLILESASTNQTSMYLCASSRQGYTTFFGQGTRLTVV.

The genes are TRBV29-1 and TRBJ2-3; 14 nucleotides match TRBD2. Trimming took 5 bases from V and 1 from J; bases not matched to a gene: 5. CDR1 SQVTM and CDR2 ANQGSEA come from the germline V gene. This CDR3 is 16 amino acids long. CDR3 residues: CSVLGLAGVGTDTQYF. In nucleotides, the CDR3 is TGCAGCGTTCTGGGACTAGCGGGGGTCGGCACAGATACGCAGTATTTT.

This clonotype has more than one count but fewer than ten. The chain couples TRBV6-1 to TRBJ1-3; D is undetermined. CDR3 length: 16 amino acids. Per germline, CDR1 MNHNS and CDR2 SASEGT. The V end lost 4 bases, the J end lost 0 bases, and 13 bases lay between the germline ends. The CDR3 reads CASSALRNRSGNTIYF. The DNA of the CDR3 is TGTGCCAGCAGTGCCCTCAGGAACCGCTCTGGAAACACCATATATTTT.

At least ten counts were recorded for this clonotype. The gene calls are TRBV5-1 and TRBJ2-2, with D unresolved. The CDR3 consists of 14 residues. V dropped 0 bases and J dropped 4 bases, with 7 bases sitting between them. The germline V gene has CDR1 SGHRS and CDR2 YFSETQ. The CDR3 loop is CASSLERPTGELFF. The CDR3 bases are TGCGCCAGCAGCTTGGAACGGCCCACCGGGGAGCTGTTTTTT.

In its sample, this clonotype was seen many times. This chain connects TRBV14 to TRBJ2-1; weak D call: TRBD1 (5 bases). The germline gives CDR1 SGHDN, CDR2 FVKESK. CDR3 size: 15 residues. The V and J ends lost 5 bases and 3 bases respectively, with 14 bases between them. CDR3 protein: CASSVDRTFYNEQFF. In DNA, the CDR3 is TGTGCCAGCAGCGTCGACAGAACCTTCTACAATGAGCAGTTCTTC. The whole variable domain, remainder taken from reference TRBV14 and TRBJ2-1, is EAGVTQFPSHSVIEKGQTVTLRCDPISGHDNLYWYRRVMGKEIKFLLHFVKESKQDESGMPNNRFLAERTGGTYSTLKVQPAELEDSGVYFCASSVDRTFYNEQFFGPGTRLTVL.

This chain uses TRBV7-2 with TRBJ1-2; 11 bases align to TRBD1. Losses at the gene ends were 5 bases for V and 4 bases for J; bases not matched to a gene: 3. CDR1 and CDR2 from the germline V gene are SGHTA and FQGNSA. CDR3 length: 14 amino acids. The CDR3 is CASSRGQGVYGYTF. CDR3 in DNA: TGTGCCAGCAGCCGGGGACAGGGGGTCTATGGCTACACCTTC. Looking up the rest from reference TRBV7-2 and TRBJ1-2 gives the full variable domain: GAGVSQSPSNKVTEKGKDVELRCDPISGHTALYWYRQSLGQGLEFLIYFQGNSAPDKSGLPSDRFSAERTGGSVSTLTIQRTQQEDSAVYLCASSRGQGVYGYTFGSGTRLTVV.

This clonotype has ten or more counts. This chain joins TRBV6-1 and TRBJ1-2; D possibly corresponds to TRBD1 (6 bases). The germline V gene has CDR1 MNHNS and CDR2 SASEGT. The CDR3 loop spans 16 amino acids. The germline V and J ends were trimmed by 6 bases and 3 bases, with 20 bases remaining between them. The CDR3 region has the DNA TGTGCCAGCAGACACCCTCCGGGGGGACAAGACTATGGCTACACCTTC. Its protein product is CASRHPPGGQDYGYTF.

This clonotype was detected many times. The rearrangement joins TRBV12-3 or TRBV12-4 to TRBJ1-5; 8 bases agree with TRBD1. V lost 3 bases, J lost 7 bases, and 8 bases stayed unmatched. This CDR3 comprises 15 residues. The CDR3 sequence is CASSFRQGIEQPQHF. Written as DNA, the CDR3 is TGTGCCAGCAGTTTCCGACAGGGGATTGAACAGCCCCAGCATTTT.

This clonotype was picked up many times. This chain links TRBV5-1 with TRBJ2-1; D tentatively reads TRBD1 or TRBD2 (5 bases each). Trimming left V 7 bases short and J 4 bases short, with 15 bases between. This CDR3 has 14 residues. The germline V gene encodes CDR1 SGHRS and CDR2 YFSETQ. CDR3 coding DNA: TGCGCCAGCGGCCGGGACGCCGATTACAATGAGCAGTTCTTC. Protein sequence: CASGRDADYNEQFF.

This clonotype was seen repeatedly, ten times or more. The J gene is TRBJ2-1, the V gene TRBV29-1; a possible D gene is TRBD2 (5 bases). The CDR3 has 15 amino acids. The germline gives CDR1 SQVTM, CDR2 ANQGSEA. The germline V and J ends were trimmed by 4 bases and 1 base, with 14 bases remaining between them. CDR3 amino acids: CSVVKEVPSYNEQFF. The CDR3 bases are TGCAGCGTTGTTAAGGAGGTGCCTTCCTACAATGAGCAGTTCTTC.

This clonotype was seen repeatedly, ten times or more. The chain combines TRBV7-9 with TRBJ2-7; the D is unclear. Trimming shortened V by 3 bases and J by 5 bases, and 8 bases separated the two germline ends. The length of the CDR3 is 12 residues. From germline, CDR1 is SEHNR and CDR2 FQNEAQ (reference sequence). CDR3 DNA: TGTGCCAGCAGCTTTTCAAGAGACGAGCAGTACTTC. Translated: CASSFSRDEQYF.

A word on this clonotype: Being one base from a much bigger clone, this may be a read error. The chain is built from TRBV2 and TRBJ2-7; D might be TRBD2 (6 bases). Germline CDR1 reads SNHLY; CDR2 reads FYNNEI. V lost 6 bases and J lost 2, with 11 bases in between. This CDR3 is built from 13 residues. The CDR3 DNA reads TGTGCCAGCAGGTTCGGGGGTGCCTACGAGCAGTACTTC. This encodes CASRFGGAYEQYF.

In this sample, this clonotype turned up many times. The genes are TRBV3-1 and TRBJ1-4; maybe TRBD1 (6 bases). The CDR3 has 14 residues. V was pared by 3 bases and J by 7 bases, with 12 bases between. CDR1 LGHDT and CDR2 YNNKEL come from the germline V gene (reference sequence). The CDR3 DNA is TGTGCCAGCAGCCAGACAGGCTATCGTGAAAAACTGTTTTTT. Its protein is CASSQTGYREKLFF.

The sample holds many counts of this clonotype. The chain employs TRBV7-8 and TRBJ2-1; D unclear. The V gene lost 1 base and the J gene lost 3 bases, with 16 bases spanning the gap. There are 17 residues in the CDR3. Germline lookup yields CDR1 SGHVS and CDR2 FQNEAQ. CDR3 DNA: TGTGCCAGCAGCTTAGGGGGTTCGGGTGCCAACTACAATGAGCAGTTCTTC. Residues: CASSLGGSGANYNEQFF.

This clonotype was seen repeatedly, ten times or more. The chain has TRBV16 and TRBJ2-6; 9 nucleotides match TRBD1. The CDR3 sequence is 15 residues long. Germline CDR1 and CDR2: KGHSY and FQNENV. V lost 1 base, J lost 12 bases, and 7 bases stayed unmatched. CDR3 amino acids: CASSQLDRGRSVLTF. CDR3 sequence (DNA): TGTGCCAGCAGCCAATTAGACAGGGGGAGAAGCGTCCTGACTTTC.

The rearrangement links TRBV5-1 to TRBJ1-2; perhaps TRBD1 as D (5 bases). Germline V gives CDR1 SGHRS, CDR2 YFSETQ. The germline V and J ends were trimmed by 1 base and 6 bases, with 16 bases remaining between them. The length of the CDR3 is 15 residues. The CDR3 DNA is TGCGCCAGCAGCTTGACATCCGCCGGGGGGGATGGCTACACCTTC. This codes for CASSLTSAGGDGYTF. Full variable domain (rest looked up from reference TRBV5-1 and TRBJ1-2): KAGVTQTPRYLIKTRGQQVTLSCSPISGHRSVSWYQQTPGQGLQFLFEYFSETQRNKGNFPGRFSGRQFSNSRSEMNVSTLELGDSALYLCASSLTSAGGDGYTFGSGTRLTVV.

This clonotype has just a few counts. The chain has TRBV27 and TRBJ1-4; maybe TRBD1 (6 bases). V lost 2 bases, J lost 4 bases, and 8 bases lay in between. The CDR3 extends over 14 amino acids. Looked up from germline, CDR1 is MNHEY and CDR2 is SMNVEV (reference sequence). DNA for the CDR3: TGTGCCAGCAGTTTAGACAGGTTTAATGAAAAACTGTTTTTT. This translates into CASSLDRFNEKLFF.

This clonotype was counted ten times or more. V usage is TRBV11-3 and J usage is TRBJ2-5; D ambiguous. CDR1 is SGHNT and CDR2 is YENEEA in the germline V gene. The CDR3 loop spans 13 amino acids. The V end lost 5 bases, the J end lost 5 bases, and 12 bases lay between the germline ends. CDR3: CASSPAPGETQYF. The CDR3 region has the DNA TGTGCCAGCAGCCCAGCCCCCGGCGAGACCCAGTACTTC.

The table lists this clonotype with many counts. The CDR3, as DNA: TGTGCCAGCAGCCCAGTGCCCCAGGGATGGACTGAAGCTTTCTTT. Protein sequence: CASSPVPQGWTEAFF. This chain uses TRBV28 with TRBJ1-1; tentative D call: TRBD1 (5 bases). Trimming cost V 6 bases and J 5 bases, with 19 bases left between them. Germline lookup yields CDR1 MDHEN and CDR2 SYDVKM. The CDR3 sequence is 15 residues long.

This clonotype was counted ten times or more. The chain uses TRBV5-7 and TRBJ2-1; TRBD1 matches at 8 bases. TRBV5-7 has ORF status, its function being uncertain. The CDR3 totals 16 residues. Trimming at V came to 5 bases and at J to 6 bases, leaving 13 bases not matched to a gene. The CDR3 DNA reads TGTGCCAGCAGTCTGTCTTTGGACAGGGCTATCAATGAGCAGTTCTTC. This sequence encodes CASSLSLDRAINEQFF.

The chain combines TRBV6-1 with TRBJ1-2; D possibly corresponds to TRBD1 (5 bases). V lost 8 bases, J lost 3 bases, and 22 bases lay in between. The CDR3 extends over 16 amino acids. Germline V gene data show CDR1 as MNHNS and CDR2 as SASEGT. CDR3 in amino acids: CASLPDEVGTDYGYTF. DNA for the CDR3: TGTGCCAGCCTCCCGGATGAAGTGGGGACCGACTATGGCTACACCTTC.

The genes are TRBV19 and TRBJ2-2, with D perhaps given as TRBD1 or TRBD2 (5 bases each). V gave up 7 bases and J gave up 7 bases, with 13 bases separating them. CDR3 size: 13 residues. Germline assignment: CDR1 LNHDA and CDR2 SQIVND (reference sequence). CDR3 sequence reads: CASTTWGSGELFF. CDR3 bases: TGTGCCAGTACCACTTGGGGGAGCGGGGAGCTGTTTTTT. Complete variable domain (other parts from reference TRBV19 and TRBJ2-2): DGGITQSPKYLFRKEGQNVTLSCEQNLNHDAMYWYRQDPGQGLRLIYYSQIVNDFQKGDIAEGYSVSREKKESFPLTVTSAQKNPTAFYLCASTTWGSGELFFGEGSRLTVL.

V is TRBV24-1 and J is TRBJ2-7; D ambiguous. Between the trimmed V and J ends, which lost 3 bases and 3 bases, there was a span of 20 bases. The germline gives CDR1 KGHDR, CDR2 SFDVKD. The CDR3 has 17 residues. The CDR3 bases are TGTGCCACCAGTGATCAGCTCAACCCAGCTCTGAACTACGAGCAGTACTTC. Its translation: CATSDQLNPALNYEQYF.

V and J are TRBV7-9 and TRBJ1-5; D gene unclear. The V end lost 1 base, the J end lost 0 bases, and 7 bases lay between the germline ends. Germline loops: CDR1 SEHNR, CDR2 FQNEAQ (reference sequence). CDR3 size: 15 residues. The CDR3 is CASSLVGNSNQPQHF. The CDR3 DNA is TGTGCCAGCAGCTTAGTCGGCAATAGCAATCAGCCCCAGCATTTT. Filled out from reference TRBV7-9 and TRBJ1-5, the complete variable domain reads DTGVSQNPRHKITKRGQNVTFRCDPISEHNRLYWYRQTLGQGPEFLTYFQNEAQLEKSRLLSDRFSAERPKGSFSTLEIQRTEQGDSAMYLCASSLVGNSNQPQHFGDGTRLSIL.